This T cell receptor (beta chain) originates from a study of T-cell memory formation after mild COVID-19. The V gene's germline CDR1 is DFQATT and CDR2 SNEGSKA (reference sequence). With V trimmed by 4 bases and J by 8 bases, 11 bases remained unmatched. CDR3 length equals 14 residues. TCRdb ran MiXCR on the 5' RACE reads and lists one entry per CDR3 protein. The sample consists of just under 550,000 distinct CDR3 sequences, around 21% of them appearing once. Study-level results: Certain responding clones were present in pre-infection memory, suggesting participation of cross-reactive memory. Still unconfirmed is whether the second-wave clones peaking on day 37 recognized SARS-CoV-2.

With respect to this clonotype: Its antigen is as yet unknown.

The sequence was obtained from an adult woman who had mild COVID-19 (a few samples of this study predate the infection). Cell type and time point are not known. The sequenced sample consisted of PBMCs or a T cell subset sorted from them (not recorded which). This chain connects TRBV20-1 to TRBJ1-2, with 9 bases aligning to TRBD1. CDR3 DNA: TGCAGTGCTAACATAGACAGGGGGATCCAAGGCTACACCTTC. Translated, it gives CSANIDRGIQGYTF.